One sample yielded the 11 T cell receptor beta chains listed below, sequenced in a study of T cell changes during pregnancy in multiple sclerosis. Generated by immunoSEQ multiplex PCR, the TCRdb table keeps only in-frame clones and is missing some. This table holds 40,000 to 50,000 clones, about 90% found once. The starting material was CD8+ T cells from peripheral blood mononuclear cells, obtained in the first trimester of pregnancy. The receptors originated from a female donor with multiple sclerosis, enrolled in a pregnancy study.

The chain couples TRBV19 to TRBJ2-3; D gene uncertain. The CDR3 extends over 14 amino acids. Germline-derived CDR1 and CDR2 are LNHDA and SQIVND (reference sequence). V was shortened by 2 bases and J by 2 bases, with 8 bases between the two germline ends. The DNA of the CDR3 is TGTGCCAGTAGTATACCCCTCGTCACAGATACGCAGTATTTT. Translating it yields CASSIPLVTDTQYF.

The gene calls are TRBV9 and TRBJ2-3, with D perhaps matching TRBD2 (6 bases). This CDR3 region has 17 residues. The V and J ends lost 4 bases and 5 bases respectively, with 23 bases between them. Germline V lookup: CDR1 SGDLS, CDR2 YYNGEE. In DNA, the CDR3 is TGTGCCAGCAGCCCCGGCGGGAAGGACTGGTTTAGAGATACGCAGTATTTT. This encodes CASSPGGKDWFRDTQYF.

The chain is built from TRBV19 and TRBJ2-7, with D possibly being TRBD2 (6 bases). CDR1 is LNHDA, CDR2 SQIVND, per germline (reference sequence). CDR3 length: 13 residues. Trimming took 3 bases from V and 3 from J, leaving 9 bases between them. CDR3 amino acids: CASSIGGNYEQYF. CDR3 bases: TGTGCCAGTAGTATTGGGGGGAACTACGAGCAGTACTTC.

The chain has TRBV4-1 and TRBJ2-7, with D possibly being TRBD2 (5 bases). Trimming removed 0 bases from V and 2 bases from J, with 11 bases in between. Looked up from germline, CDR1 is MGHRA and CDR2 is YSYEKL. The CDR3 spans 15 residues. The CDR3 DNA follows: TGCGCCAGCAGCCAAGAGCCGGGGATCACCTACGAGCAGTACTTC. This encodes CASSQEPGITYEQYF.

This clone was found once. The chain's CDR3 is CASSLTGGPGDEQFF. The CDR3 coding sequence is TGTGCCAGCAGCTTAACAGGGGGCCCTGGCGATGAGCAGTTCTTC. This chain joins TRBV7-2 and TRBJ2-1; 9 bases agree with TRBD1. CDR3 length: 15 residues. Germline V gene data show CDR1 as SGHTA and CDR2 as FQGNSA. V shed 2 bases and J 8 bases; nucleotides not matched to a gene: 7. The variable domain in full, with the rest retrieved from reference TRBV7-2 and TRBJ2-1, is GAGVSQSPSNKVTEKGKDVELRCDPISGHTALYWYRQSLGQGLEFLIYFQGNSAPDKSGLPSDRFSAERTGGSVSTLTIQRTQQEDSAVYLCASSLTGGPGDEQFFGPGTRLTVL.

The chain employs TRBV25-1 and TRBJ1-2; D remains ambiguous. Germline CDR1 and CDR2: MGHDK and SYGVNS. The CDR3 loop spans 14 amino acids. V was trimmed by 8 bases and J by 1 base, leaving 14 bases between them. Written as DNA, the CDR3 is TGTGCCAGCGCTACCATATACGATAACTATGGCTACACCTTC. It is translated as CASATIYDNYGYTF.

V usage is TRBV6-4 and J usage is TRBJ2-1; TRBD2 matches 9 bases. Germline CDR1 reads MRHNA; CDR2 reads SNTAGT. Trimming at V came to 0 bases and at J to 12 bases, leaving 9 bases not matched to a gene. The CDR3 loop spans 15 amino acids. CDR3 protein: CASSDSLGSGSSQFF. In DNA form, the CDR3 reads TGTGCCAGCAGTGACTCGTTAGGTAGCGGGAGCTCGCAGTTCTTC.

This sequence joins TRBV7-9 and TRBJ2-5, with 7 bases lining up with TRBD2. Per the germline V gene, CDR1 is SEHNR and CDR2 is FQNEAQ (reference sequence). V lost 5 bases and J lost 7; bases outside the gene matches: 13. The CDR3 is made up of 15 amino acids. The DNA for the CDR3 is TGTGCCAGCAGCCAGCCGAGGGATAGGGAGGGGACCCAGTACTTC. Translation gives CASSQPRDREGTQYF.

The rearrangement joins TRBV29-1 to TRBJ1-2, with D unclear. The CDR3 loop spans 13 amino acids. Trimming stripped 6 bases from V and 2 bases from J, with 13 bases between. From germline, CDR1 is SQVTM and CDR2 ANQGSEA. Written as DNA, the CDR3 is TGCAGCGTGGAGGGTCCTACAAACTATGGCTACACCTTC. Translating gives CSVEGPTNYGYTF. The full variable domain, rest sourced from reference TRBV29-1 and TRBJ1-2, is SAVISQKPSRDICQRGTSLTIQCQVDSQVTMMFWYRQQPGQSLTLIATANQGSEATYESGFVIDKFPISRPNLTFSTLTVSNMSPEDSSIYLCSVEGPTNYGYTFGSGTRLTVV.

Here the CDR3 reads CASSQDGGGWRKNIQYF. In DNA, the CDR3 is TGTGCCAGCAGCCAAGATGGGGGGGGCTGGCGCAAAAACATTCAGTACTTC. The V and J genes are TRBV14 and TRBJ2-4; tentatively, D is TRBD2 (7 bases). The V end lost 0 bases, the J end lost 3 bases, and 15 bases lay between the germline ends. Per the germline V gene, CDR1 is SGHDN and CDR2 is FVKESK. CDR3 length: 17 amino acids.

The chain uses TRBV5-1 and TRBJ2-7, with a weak D call TRBD2 (6 bases). Germline V CDR1 and CDR2: SGHRS, YFSETQ. CDR3 length equals 14 residues. V lost 5 bases to trimming and J lost 5 bases, with 17 bases between them. The CDR3 loop is CASSFGTRGDEQYF. The CDR3 region has the DNA TGCGCCAGCAGTTTCGGGACTCGCGGGGACGAGCAGTACTTC.